A selection of T cell receptor beta chains follows, all from one sample in a study of Ad26.COV2.S vaccination and SARS-CoV-2 variants. Clones were sequenced by immunoSEQ multiplex PCR, and TCRdb holds only the in-frame ones, with some missing. The sample holds 380,000 or so clones, around four fifths seen once. The sequencing here drew on peripheral blood, taken in a trial of Ad26.COV2.S vaccine versus placebo. These receptors came from a person between 18 and 60 years old who received the Ad26.COV2.S COVID-19 vaccine or a placebo. Each CDR3 is given with its conserved first and last residue. Fields, in order: CDR3 protein, D gene, J gene, V gene. The D gene is left open where the match is weak.

CDR3 protein: CASSERQLTGELFF; D gene: -; J gene: TRBJ2-2; V gene: TRBV2
CDR3 protein: CASSYSRGRTEAFF; D gene: -; J gene: TRBJ1-1; V gene: TRBV6-2/TRBV6-3
CDR3 protein: CASSQTTSTDTQYF; D gene: -; J gene: TRBJ2-3; V gene: TRBV5-1
CDR3 protein: CASSDSAYEQYF; D gene: -; J gene: TRBJ2-7; V gene: TRBV6-5
CDR3 protein: CSVGTGLMNTEAFF; D gene: TRBD1; J gene: TRBJ1-1; V gene: TRBV29-1
CDR3 protein: CASSRDRTNEQFF; D gene: -; J gene: TRBJ2-1; V gene: TRBV12-3/TRBV12-4
CDR3 protein: CASSPRTFYNEQFF; D gene: -; J gene: TRBJ2-1; V gene: TRBV6-6
CDR3 protein: CASSFRRNEKLFF; D gene: -; J gene: TRBJ1-4; V gene: TRBV11-3
CDR3 protein: CASSQPRSHSHEQFF; D gene: -; J gene: TRBJ2-1; V gene: TRBV4-1
CDR3 protein: CASSPGGQNSPLHF; D gene: -; J gene: TRBJ1-6; V gene: TRBV5-4
CDR3 protein: CASSFRAGTAYNEQFF; D gene: TRBD1; J gene: TRBJ2-1; V gene: TRBV4-1
CDR3 protein: CASSLWGFGNTIYF; D gene: -; J gene: TRBJ1-3; V gene: TRBV5-4
CDR3 protein: CASTQGEGGYTF; D gene: TRBD1; J gene: TRBJ1-2; V gene: TRBV6-5
CDR3 protein: CASSLGVTDTQYF; D gene: -; J gene: TRBJ2-3; V gene: TRBV7-9
CDR3 protein: CASSPGGGSEKLFF; D gene: -; J gene: TRBJ1-4; V gene: TRBV11-3
CDR3 protein: CASSSGQGRGNEQFF; D gene: TRBD1; J gene: TRBJ2-1; V gene: TRBV19
CDR3 protein: CSVDRRKGQAKNTEAFF; D gene: TRBD1; J gene: TRBJ1-1; V gene: TRBV29-1
CDR3 protein: CASKPRGQGNEKLFF; D gene: TRBD1; J gene: TRBJ1-4; V gene: TRBV19
CDR3 protein: CASSEQGQGNSPLHF; D gene: -; J gene: TRBJ1-6; V gene: TRBV2
CDR3 protein: CASSSTYEQYF; D gene: -; J gene: TRBJ2-7; V gene: TRBV6-2/TRBV6-3
CDR3 protein: CASSLWQGHTGELFF; D gene: -; J gene: TRBJ2-2; V gene: TRBV27
CDR3 protein: CASSLPRTGGETQYF; D gene: -; J gene: TRBJ2-5; V gene: TRBV11-2
CDR3 protein: CASSLIEGKETQYF; D gene: -; J gene: TRBJ2-5; V gene: TRBV11-3
CDR3 protein: CASSPPNRANNEQFF; D gene: -; J gene: TRBJ2-1; V gene: TRBV3-1/TRBV3-2
CDR3 protein: CASSPSVSGNTIYF; D gene: -; J gene: TRBJ1-3; V gene: TRBV13
CDR3 protein: CASSLGFGGSGDNEQFF; D gene: TRBD2; J gene: TRBJ2-1; V gene: TRBV5-4
CDR3 protein: CASSLVQLLETQYF; D gene: -; J gene: TRBJ2-5; V gene: TRBV7-8
CDR3 protein: CSVEGSDYGYTF; D gene: -; J gene: TRBJ1-2; V gene: TRBV29-1
CDR3 protein: CATSSPQRGDTGELFF; D gene: -; J gene: TRBJ2-2; V gene: TRBV15
CDR3 protein: CASSQELEERVDGYTF; D gene: -; J gene: TRBJ1-2; V gene: TRBV4-2
CDR3 protein: CASSLGQPNTEAFF; D gene: TRBD1; J gene: TRBJ1-1; V gene: TRBV9